This TCR beta chain was documented in a study of molecular identifiers for immune sequencing clone quantification. TCRdb passed the PCR reads through MiXCR, listing each CDR3 protein once. The table has approximately 97,000 distinct CDR3 sequences, about a third seen once. This clonotype has only one observation. The sequencing sample was made of naive CD8+ T cells from blood, with Jurkat cell RNA spiked in. The sample's subset: FACS-sorted CD8+CD4-CCR7+CD45RA+ naive T cells. The TCR sequence derives from a human donor in good health. Some libraries in this study had Jurkat cell RNA spiked in.

For the CDR3, the DNA is TGTGCCAGCAGCTTAATAGAGGGAGCTTACAATGAGCAGTTCTTC. Translation gives CASSLIEGAYNEQFF. This sequence joins TRBV7-9 and TRBJ2-1, with D perhaps TRBD2 (5 bases). V shed 2 bases and J shed 4 bases, with 12 bases lying between them. Looked up from germline, CDR1 is SEHNR and CDR2 is FQNEAQ (reference sequence). The CDR3 is made up of 15 amino acids. Full variable domain (rest looked up from reference TRBV7-9 and TRBJ2-1): DTGVSQNPRHKITKRGQNVTFRCDPISEHNRLYWYRQTLGQGPEFLTYFQNEAQLEKSRLLSDRFSAERPKGSFSTLEIQRTEQGDSAMYLCASSLIEGAYNEQFFGPGTRLTVL.